The entry below gives a single TCR beta chain sequence along with its context. Its antigen is not known. V gave up 10 bases and J gave up 0 bases, with 10 bases separating them. Germline CDR1 reads LNHDA; CDR2 reads SQIVND (reference sequence). This CDR3 region has 12 residues. This entry is derived from a study of glioma-infiltrating T cells after dendritic cell vaccination. Study at large: The vaccine used monocyte-derived dendritic cells pulsed overnight with autologous tumor lysate.

Data came from immunoSEQ multiplex PCR; TCRdb stores just in-frame clones and leaves some out. Of about 87,000 clones in the sample, over 85% are singletons; the top ten hold 3% to 4%. Broader study findings: The cohort had few patients with full blood and tumor sets.

Fresh-frozen tumor tissue and more than two years of survival data were available for all. The sequence was obtained from a human donor with glioblastoma. The material sequenced was blood, taken before dendritic cell vaccination. The chain links TRBV19 to TRBJ2-7; D possibly corresponds to TRBD2 (5 bases). The chain's CDR3 is CAIPGSSYEQYF. The CDR3, as DNA: TGTGCCATCCCGGGAAGCTCCTACGAGCAGTACTTC.